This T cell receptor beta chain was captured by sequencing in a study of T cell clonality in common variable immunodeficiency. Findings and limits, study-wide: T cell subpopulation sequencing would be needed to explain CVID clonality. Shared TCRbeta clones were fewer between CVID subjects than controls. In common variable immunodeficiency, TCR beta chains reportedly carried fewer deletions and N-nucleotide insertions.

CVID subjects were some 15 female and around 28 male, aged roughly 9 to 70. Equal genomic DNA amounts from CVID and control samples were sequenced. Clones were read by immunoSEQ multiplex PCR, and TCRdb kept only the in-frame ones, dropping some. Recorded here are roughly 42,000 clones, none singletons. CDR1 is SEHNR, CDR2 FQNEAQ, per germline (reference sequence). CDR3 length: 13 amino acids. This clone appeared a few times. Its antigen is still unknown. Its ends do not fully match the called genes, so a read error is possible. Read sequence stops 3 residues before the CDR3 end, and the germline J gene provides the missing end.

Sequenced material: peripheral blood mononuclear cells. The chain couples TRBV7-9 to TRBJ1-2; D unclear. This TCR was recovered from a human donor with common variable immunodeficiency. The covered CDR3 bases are TGTTCCAGCAGCTTAGTCGGTAACTATGGC. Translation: CSSSLVGNYG. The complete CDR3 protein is CSSSLVGNYGYTF.